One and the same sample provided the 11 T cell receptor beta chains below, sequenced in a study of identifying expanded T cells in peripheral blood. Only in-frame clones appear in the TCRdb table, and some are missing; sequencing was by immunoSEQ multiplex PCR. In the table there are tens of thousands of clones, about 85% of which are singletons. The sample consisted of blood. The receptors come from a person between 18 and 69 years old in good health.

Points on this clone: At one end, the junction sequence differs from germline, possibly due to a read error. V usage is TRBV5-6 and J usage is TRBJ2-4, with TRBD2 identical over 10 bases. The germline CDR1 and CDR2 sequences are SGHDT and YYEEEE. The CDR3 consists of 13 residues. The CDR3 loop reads CASSLGLAGDLDF. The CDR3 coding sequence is TGTGCCAGCAGCTTGGGGCTAGCGGGAGATTTGGACTTC.

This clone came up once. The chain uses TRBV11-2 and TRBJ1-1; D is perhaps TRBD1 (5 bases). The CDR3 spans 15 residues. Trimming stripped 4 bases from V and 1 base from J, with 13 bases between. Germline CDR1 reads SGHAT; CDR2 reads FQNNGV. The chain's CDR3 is CASSSGTTSNTEAFF. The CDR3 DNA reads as TGTGCCAGCAGCTCGGGGACCACTTCGAACACTGAAGCTTTCTTT. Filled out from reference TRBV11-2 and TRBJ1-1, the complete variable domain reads EAGVAQSPRYKIIEKRQSVAFWCNPISGHATLYWYQQILGQGPKLLIQFQNNGVVDDSQLPKDRFSAERLKGVDSTLKIQPAKLEDSAVYLCASSSGTTSNTEAFFGQGTRLTVV.

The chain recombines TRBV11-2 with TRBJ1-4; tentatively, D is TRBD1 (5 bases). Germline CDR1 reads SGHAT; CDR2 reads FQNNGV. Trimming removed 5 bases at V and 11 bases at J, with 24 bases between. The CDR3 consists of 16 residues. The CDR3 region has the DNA TGTGCCAGCAGCATAACCAGTTTTTTGCCTTGGGGGAAACTGTTTTTT. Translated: CASSITSFLPWGKLFF.

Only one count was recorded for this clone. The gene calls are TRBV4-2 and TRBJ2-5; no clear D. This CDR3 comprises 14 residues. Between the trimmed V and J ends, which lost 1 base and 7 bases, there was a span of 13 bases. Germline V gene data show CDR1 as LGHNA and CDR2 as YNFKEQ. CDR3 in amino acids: CASSQGEGLGTQYF. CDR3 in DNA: TGTGCCAGCAGCCAAGGTGAAGGGTTGGGGACCCAGTACTTC.

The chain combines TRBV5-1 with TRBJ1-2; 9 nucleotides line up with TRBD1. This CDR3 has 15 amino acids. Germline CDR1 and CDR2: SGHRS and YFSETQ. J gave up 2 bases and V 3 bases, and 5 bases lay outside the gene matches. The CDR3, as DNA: TGCGCCAGCAGCTCCGGGGACAGGGACAACTATGGCTACACCTTC. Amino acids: CASSSGDRDNYGYTF.

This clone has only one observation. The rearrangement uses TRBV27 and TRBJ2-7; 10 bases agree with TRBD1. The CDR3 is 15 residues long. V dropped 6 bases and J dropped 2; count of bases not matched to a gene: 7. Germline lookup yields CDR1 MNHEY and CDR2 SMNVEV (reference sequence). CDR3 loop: CASSPRDRGPYEQYF. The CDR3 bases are TGTGCCAGCAGCCCCCGGGACAGGGGCCCCTACGAGCAGTACTTC.

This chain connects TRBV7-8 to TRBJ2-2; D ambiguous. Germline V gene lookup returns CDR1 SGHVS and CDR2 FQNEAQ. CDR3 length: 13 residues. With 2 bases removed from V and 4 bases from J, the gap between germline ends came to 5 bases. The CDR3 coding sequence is TGTGCCAGCAGCTTATTGGTCACCGGGGAGCTGTTTTTT. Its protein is CASSLLVTGELFF.

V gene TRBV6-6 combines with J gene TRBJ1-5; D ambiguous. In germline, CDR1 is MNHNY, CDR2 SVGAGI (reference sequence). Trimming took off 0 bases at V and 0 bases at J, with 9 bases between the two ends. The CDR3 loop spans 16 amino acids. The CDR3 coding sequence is TGTGCCAGCAGTTACTCGATTCTGGATAGCAATCAGCCCCAGCATTTT. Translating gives CASSYSILDSNQPQHF.

The CDR3: CASSRVRGDGYTF. In DNA form, the CDR3 reads TGTGCCAGCAGCCGTGTCAGGGGGGATGGCTACACCTTC. V is TRBV5-4 and J is TRBJ1-2; 7 bases are a match to TRBD1. The CDR3 totals 13 residues. The V gene end was trimmed by 4 bases and the J gene end by 6 bases; junction bases not matched to a gene: 6. Per the germline V gene, CDR1 is SGHNT and CDR2 is YYREEE (reference sequence).

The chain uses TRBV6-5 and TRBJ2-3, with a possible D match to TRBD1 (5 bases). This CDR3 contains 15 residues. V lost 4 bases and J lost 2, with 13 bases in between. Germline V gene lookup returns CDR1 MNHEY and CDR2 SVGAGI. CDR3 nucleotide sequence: TGTGCCAGCAGTTTGACAGACTCCATCACAGATACGCAGTATTTT. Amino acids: CASSLTDSITDTQYF.

The CDR3 region is CASSLNTADEKLFF. For the CDR3, the DNA is TGCGCCAGCAGCTTGAATACGGCGGATGAAAAACTGTTTTTT. The chain carries TRBV5-1 and TRBJ1-4, with unresolved D. V lost 1 base to trimming and J lost 6 bases, with 10 bases between them. The germline V gene has CDR1 SGHRS and CDR2 YFSETQ. CDR3 length equals 14 residues.